The subject of this entry is one TCR beta chain. Its target is unknown. Amplification by 5'RACE using constant-segment primers produced TCR alpha and TCR beta cDNA libraries that carried sample barcodes and UMIs. Via MiXCR, TCRdb re-called the 5' RACE reads, giving one row per CDR3 protein. Of more than 200,000 distinct CDR3 sequences listed, about 16% are singletons. This specimen belongs to a study of T-cell memory formation after mild COVID-19. Study information: In these data, TCR clusters were largely donor specific.

Study observations and caveats: The finding that pre-infection memory included some responding clones suggested that cross-reactive memory joined.

The germline V and J ends were trimmed by 1 base and 6 bases, with 2 bases remaining between them. Germline V gene data show CDR1 as MNHEY and CDR2 as SVGAGI. The CDR3 consists of 11 residues. The specimen was PBMCs or a T cell subset sorted from them (not recorded which). The source of this sequence is a man younger than 35 who had mild COVID-19 (a few samples of this study predate the infection). Cell type and time point are not known. J is TRBJ2-3 and V is TRBV6-5; D remains unclear. The CDR3 nucleotides read TGTGCCAGCAGTTACTGGGATACGCAGTATTTT. Its translation is CASSYWDTQYF.